The TCR beta chain described here comes from a study of cytomegalovirus exposure and HLA in healthy donors. General observations from the study: Reportedly, fewer N-insertions than the approximately 690-donor mean appeared in an Asian-associated ancestry cluster in a later analysis.

Primers for the PCR totalled 60 Vbeta and 13 Jbeta. Repertoires were generated with immunoSEQ multiplex PCR, while TCRdb's copy carries only in-frame clones and drops some. The sample holds about 200,000 clones, about 86% seen once. With respect to this clone: Its antigen remains unidentified.

Trimming removed 0 bases from V and 4 bases from J, with 18 bases in between. The CDR3 spans 17 residues. Per the germline V gene, CDR1 is SGHVS and CDR2 is FQNEAQ. Material: PBMCs. The genes are TRBV7-8 and TRBJ1-2, with D perhaps TRBD1 (5 bases). The TCR was taken from a woman under 40 in good health and CMV-seronegative. The CDR3 spells CASSLATVGGSGYGYTF. As DNA, the CDR3 is TGTGCCAGCAGCTTAGCAACAGTTGGGGGGAGCGGCTATGGCTACACCTTC.